This TCR beta chain is drawn from a study of cytomegalovirus exposure and HLA in healthy donors (dated by TCRdb to about 2017). About the investigation overall: The 666 repertoires of the first cohort and the 110 or so validation repertoires were produced on the same platform, according to a later analysis. Along with the roughly 670-subject first cohort, a separate validation cohort of over a hundred different subjects was used. The aim of the study was to test whether cataloging public T cell receptors could identify signatures of past pathogen exposure. High-throughput TCR immunosequencing, statistical association of individual TCRs with disease status, and machine learning were combined to predict cytomegalovirus infection status. Study-wide findings and limitations: The authors suggested that the approach could potentially be generalized to other disease states and immunological phenotypes. In vitro tests confirmed that a few of the cytomegalovirus-associated TCR beta chains recognize cytomegalovirus antigens. A total of roughly 160 TCR beta chains were listed by the study as associated with cytomegalovirus. The classifier was reported to diagnose cytomegalovirus status with high specificity and sensitivity in both the original and validation cohorts. A later analysis had no HLA typing for the validation cohort, so co-occurrence there was scored across all 110 or so repertoires. Of the cluster scores, about 94% were above 0 in a later analysis, which found that TCRs clustered in the first cohort also tended to co-occur in the 130 or so validation repertoires. While some public TCRs were present in many individuals, most TCR sequences turned up only very rarely across donors.

The library was made by the immunoSEQ multiplex PCR assay. As for the original processing: A statistical classification framework was built for diagnosing cytomegalovirus status from the catalog of TCR beta chain sequences. TCRdb obtained this table from immuneACCESS and retained in-frame rearrangements with V and J assigned. These tables miss some clones; where compared with another copy, unresolved V genes account for less than half of the shortfall, and the remainder is unexplained. V and J calls and clone size are those listed in that table; D and trimming were worked out from the DNA. Within this sample are 120,000 to 150,000 clones, with 85% to 90% of them counted one time only. The biggest ten clones account for around 3.4% of the sample. The germline V gene gives CDR1 as MNHEY and CDR2 as SVGAGI. V loses 4 bases at its end and J loses 4 bases; junction bases beyond the gene matches: 2. There are 15 amino acids in the CDR3, from cysteine to phenylalanine inclusive. Only the CDR3 DNA stays, 45 bases, in frame from base 1.

To note about this clone: This receptor's antigen is unknown. No much larger clonotype is one base removed from it; base qualities were not supplied.

Separate from the approximately 700-subject first cohort, the validation cohort of 90 to 150 subjects was the group to which the donors belonged. Rearrangement joined TRBV6-5 to TRBJ2-7; the central 15 bases match TRBD2. Sequencing used PBMCs. The TCR was taken from a woman aged 18-29 years in good health and CMV-seropositive. The CDR3 sequence is CASSSGTSGRYEQYF. The nucleotide sequence reads as follows: TGTGCCAGCAGTTCCGGGACTAGCGGGAGGTACGAGCAGTACTTC.